This entry lists 20 T cell receptor beta chains sequenced from one sample in a study of cytomegalovirus exposure and HLA in healthy donors (TCRdb year 2017). Libraries were constructed by the immunoSEQ multiplex PCR assay. A mixture of 60 forward primers for TCR Vbeta segments and 13 reverse primers for TCR Jbeta segments was used in the multiplex PCR. The clones in this table, taken by TCRdb from immuneACCESS, are in-frame only. Not every clone is retained; where verified, under half of the shortfall comes from an unresolved V gene, and the cause of the rest is unknown. In this sample the table shows under 120,000 clones, 60% to 85% of which occur a single time. The ten largest clones represent around 5% of the sample. Sequenced sample: PBMCs. All receptors derive from a female donor in good health and CMV-seropositive.

The chain combines TRBV7-2 with TRBJ1-5; possible D gene TRBD1, 6 bases. With 4 bases removed from V and 8 bases from J, the gap between germline ends came to 15 bases. The CDR3 is 14 amino acids. CDR1 is SGHTA, CDR2 FQGNSA, per germline. The CDR3 here is CASSSQGHNKPQHF. The CDR3 DNA follows: TGTGCCAGCAGCTCACAGGGACATAATAAGCCCCAGCATTTT.

This clone has only a few counts. The chain is built from TRBV12-5 and TRBJ1-5; D might be TRBD1 (5 bases). Germline lookup yields CDR1 LGHNT and CDR2 FRNRAP. The CDR3 loop spans 13 amino acids. Trimming pared 7 bases from V and 4 bases from J, leaving 11 bases between. CDR3 coding DNA: TGTGCTAGTGCCGAACAGGCTAATCAGCCCCAGCATTTT. Translation: CASAEQANQPQHF.

The rearrangement links TRBV19 to TRBJ2-7; 8 nucleotides agree with TRBD1. The CDR3 has 17 residues. Germline CDR1 reads LNHDA; CDR2 reads SQIVND (reference sequence). V gave up 4 bases and J gave up 7 bases; unmatched junction bases: 18. The CDR3 loop is CASSTYPRQGSRDEQYF. The CDR3 DNA sequence: TGTGCCAGTAGTACCTACCCAAGACAGGGGTCTAGGGATGAGCAGTACTTC.

V is TRBV15 and J is TRBJ2-4, with D uncertain. V dropped 0 bases and J dropped 8 bases, with 20 bases sitting between them. CDR1 is LNHNV, CDR2 YYDKDF, per germline (reference sequence). This CDR3 comprises 17 residues. The CDR3 protein is CATSRDLPTSTGYIQYF. The CDR3 region has the DNA TGTGCCACCAGCAGAGACTTACCCACCTCTACGGGTTACATTCAGTACTTC.

J is TRBJ1-2 and V is TRBV2; D is possibly TRBD1 (5 bases). Deletions cut 8 bases from V and 7 bases from J, with 11 bases between. Germline loops: CDR1 SNHLY, CDR2 FYNNEI. This CDR3 is built from 11 residues. This CDR3 reads CASEQEFGYTF. In DNA form, the CDR3 reads TGTGCCAGCGAACAGGAGTTTGGCTACACCTTC. The whole variable domain, remainder taken from reference TRBV2 and TRBJ1-2, is EPEVTQTPSHQVTQMGQEVILRCVPISNHLYFYWYRQILGQKVEFLVSFYNNEISEKSEIFDDQFSVERPDGSNFTLKIRSTKLEDSAMYFCASEQEFGYTFGSGTRLTVV.

The chain employs TRBV5-1 and TRBJ1-1; D may be TRBD1 (6 bases). Trimming took 2 bases from V and 7 from J, leaving 15 bases between them. The CDR3 has 14 residues. Germline CDR1 and CDR2: SGHRS and YFSETQ. CDR3 nucleotide sequence: TGCGCCAGCAGCTTCGGGTCAGGGGTAGATGAAGCTTTCTTT. As protein: CASSFGSGVDEAFF.

This clone has more than one count but fewer than ten. V gene TRBV7-2 combines with J gene TRBJ2-2; the match to TRBD1 covers 9 bases. Germline trimming cut 10 bases from V and 5 bases from J; bases unmatched to any gene: 14. CDR1 SGHTA and CDR2 FQGNSA come from the germline V gene. CDR3 length: 16 amino acids. The CDR3: CATIASMGQGTGELFF. CDR3 DNA: TGTGCCACCATAGCAAGCATGGGACAGGGTACCGGGGAGCTGTTTTTT.

The chain couples TRBV11-2 to TRBJ1-1; weak D call: TRBD1 (6 bases). Per germline, CDR1 SGHAT and CDR2 FQNNGV. V gave up 5 bases and J gave up 0 bases, with 16 bases separating them. This CDR3 contains 16 residues. CDR3 bases: TGTGCCAGCAGCCTCATACAGGGTCCGCTGAACACTGAAGCTTTCTTT. Protein sequence: CASSLIQGPLNTEAFF.

V and J are TRBV4-2 and TRBJ2-3; 8 bases align to TRBD2. Per germline, CDR1 LGHNA and CDR2 YNFKEQ. With V trimmed by 3 bases and J by 1 base, 9 bases remained unmatched. The CDR3 covers 17 residues. DNA for the CDR3: TGTGCCAGCAGCCACCGCTCGGGGGGGGGTCGCACAGATACGCAGTATTTT. It specifies CASSHRSGGGRTDTQYF.

This clone was seen only once. This CDR3 is CASSIDRGWEQYF. CDR3 nucleotides: TGTGCCAGCAGCATTGACAGGGGCTGGGAGCAGTACTTC. The chain employs TRBV7-8 and TRBJ2-7, with 8 nucleotides matching TRBD1. V lost 5 bases, J lost 7 bases, and 7 bases stayed unmatched. Germline assignment: CDR1 SGHVS and CDR2 FQNEAQ. The CDR3 is made up of 13 amino acids.

This chain connects TRBV5-8 to TRBJ2-1, with 12 bases matching TRBD2. The CDR3 totals 18 residues. V dropped 4 bases and J dropped 1; count of bases not matched to a gene: 9. Germline V lookup: CDR1 SGHTS, CDR2 YDEGEE. Written as DNA, the CDR3 is TGTGCCAGCAGCCGGTCAGGGACTAGCGGGTCGTCCTACAATGAGCAGTTCTTC. Translated: CASSRSGTSGSSYNEQFF.

V gene TRBV10-1 combines with J gene TRBJ1-3; TRBD1 matches at 9 bases. The length of the CDR3 is 14 residues. Germline V CDR1 and CDR2: WNHNN, SYGVQD (reference sequence). With 6 bases clipped from V and 4 bases from J, the junction kept 4 bases outside the gene matches. The CDR3 protein is CASSRDRDGNTIYF. Written as DNA, the CDR3 is TGCGCCAGCAGCCGGGACAGGGACGGAAACACCATATATTTT.

The chain is built from TRBV13 and TRBJ1-2; no reliable D call. Germline CDR1 is PRHDT and CDR2 is FYEKMQ (reference sequence). The length of the CDR3 is 14 residues. V was cut by 1 base and J by 2 bases, with 8 bases left in between. The CDR3 reads CASSLAAANYGYTF. CDR3 bases: TGTGCCAGCAGCTTAGCGGCGGCCAACTATGGCTACACCTTC.

In its sample, this clone is medium-sized. The chain joins TRBV6-5 to TRBJ2-1; 10 bases line up with TRBD2. Germline V gene sequence: CDR1 MNHEY, CDR2 SVGAGI. The CDR3 length is 15 residues. With 6 bases clipped from V and 2 bases from J, the junction kept 4 bases outside the gene matches. CDR3 protein: CASSPLAGTYNEQFF. CDR3 nucleotides: TGTGCCAGCAGCCCACTAGCGGGGACCTACAATGAGCAGTTCTTC.

The chain carries TRBV27 and TRBJ2-7; 9 bases agree with TRBD1. CDR1 is MNHEY, CDR2 SMNVEV, per germline (reference sequence). The CDR3 is 15 amino acids. J lost 4 bases, V lost 2 bases, and 6 bases had no gene match. The CDR3 coding sequence is TGTGCCAGCAGTTTAAGGGACAGGGAATATTACGAGCAGTACTTC. It is translated as CASSLRDREYYEQYF.

The V call is TRBV5-8, the J call TRBJ1-2; 10 nucleotides align to TRBD1. CDR3 length equals 17 residues. Germline lookup yields CDR1 SGHTS and CDR2 YDEGEE. V shed 0 bases and J 6 bases; nucleotides not matched to a gene: 11. The CDR3 DNA is TGTGCCAGCAGCTTGGTCTTTCGTTTTGGGACAGGGGATGGCTACACCTTC. Translation gives CASSLVFRFGTGDGYTF.

This rearrangement joins TRBV9 to TRBJ1-1, with a possible D match to TRBD1 (5 bases). V gave up 5 bases and J gave up 4 bases, with 9 bases separating them. The CDR3 covers 12 residues. From germline, CDR1 is SGDLS and CDR2 YYNGEE. In DNA form, the CDR3 reads TGTGCCAGCAGTCGTCAGGGCACTGAAGCTTTCTTT. Its protein product is CASSRQGTEAFF.

The V and J genes are TRBV28 and TRBJ1-2; 7 positions agree with TRBD1. The CDR3 length is 14 residues. Germline V gene sequence: CDR1 MDHEN, CDR2 SYDVKM. Trimming removed 4 bases from V and 5 bases from J; junction bases left unmatched: 7. The CDR3 DNA reads as TGTGCCAGCAGTTCGCAGGGGGTTACGTATGGCTACACCTTC. Protein sequence: CASSSQGVTYGYTF.

The gene calls are TRBV6-1 and TRBJ2-1; 9 nucleotides match TRBD2. Germline V gene data show CDR1 as MNHNS and CDR2 as SASEGT. This CDR3 contains 16 residues. With 4 bases clipped from V and 6 bases from J, the junction kept 10 bases outside the gene matches. The CDR3: CASSGPSAGGINEQFF. As DNA, the CDR3 is TGTGCCAGCAGTGGGCCCTCGGCGGGGGGGATCAATGAGCAGTTCTTC.

This clone has more than one count but fewer than ten. The chain uses TRBV19 and TRBJ2-5; the D gene is possibly TRBD1 (6 bases). V was cut by 0 bases and J by 5 bases, with 7 bases left in between. Looked up from germline, CDR1 is LNHDA and CDR2 is SQIVND (reference sequence). The CDR3 consists of 13 residues. The CDR3 protein is CASSIDRGETQYF. For the CDR3, the DNA is TGTGCCAGTAGTATAGACAGGGGCGAGACCCAGTACTTC. The full variable domain, with the rest looked up from reference TRBV19 and TRBJ2-5, is DGGITQSPKYLFRKEGQNVTLSCEQNLNHDAMYWYRQDPGQGLRLIYYSQIVNDFQKGDIAEGYSVSREKKESFPLTVTSAQKNPTAFYLCASSIDRGETQYFGPGTRLLVL.